Below are 12 T cell receptor beta chains sequenced from a single sample in a study of graft-versus-host responses after intestinal transplantation. Sequencing was performed with immunoSEQ multiplex PCR; in TCRdb, only in-frame clones are kept and a portion is missing. The sample has more than 95,000 clones, 87% seen once; the top ten hold more than 0.8%. Their specific antigens are unknown. The sequenced sample was unstimulated CD4+ T cells sorted from spleen or lymph node cells, obtained before intestinal transplant. The origin of the receptors is a human donor who received an intestinal transplant.

The rearrangement uses TRBV7-2 and TRBJ2-2; D might be TRBD2 (6 bases). The CDR3 runs to 17 residues. Between the trimmed V and J ends, which lost 4 bases and 0 bases, there was a span of 15 bases. Looked up from germline, CDR1 is SGHTA and CDR2 is FQGNSA. In DNA, the CDR3 is TGTGCCAGCAGCTCTCGTCTGCAGCGGGCGAACACCGGGGAGCTGTTTTTT. It translates to CASSSRLQRANTGELFF. Drawing the rest from reference TRBV7-2 and TRBJ2-2, the complete variable domain is GAGVSQSPSNKVTEKGKDVELRCDPISGHTALYWYRQSLGQGLEFLIYFQGNSAPDKSGLPSDRFSAERTGGSVSTLTIQRTQQEDSAVYLCASSSRLQRANTGELFFGEGSRLTVL.

Concerning this clone itself: The junction departs from the called germline gene at one end, perhaps through a read error. V is TRBV7-9 and J is TRBJ1-4; possibly TRBD1 for D (5 bases). Germline V CDR1 and CDR2: SEHNR, FQNEAQ (reference sequence). The CDR3 has 17 residues. The CDR3 loop is CASNLYRPLAPNEKLFF. The CDR3 nucleotides read TGTGCCAGCAACTTATACAGGCCCCTAGCCCCCAATGAAAAACTGTTTTTT.

In its sample, this clone was seen once. The J gene is TRBJ2-3, the V gene TRBV10-3, with 8 bases fitting TRBD2. From germline, CDR1 is ENHRY and CDR2 SYGVKD. J was trimmed by 0 bases and V by 2 bases; bases with no gene match: 7. The CDR3 runs 17 residues. In DNA, the CDR3 is TGTGCCATCAGTGAGCGCAGCGGGAGTGGTAGCACAGATACGCAGTATTTT. Encoded protein: CAISERSGSGSTDTQYF.

The chain uses TRBV4-2 and TRBJ2-1; D may be TRBD2 (5 bases). Per germline, CDR1 LGHNA and CDR2 YNFKEQ. This CDR3 comprises 17 residues. Deletions cut 1 base from V and 0 bases from J, with 13 bases between. The CDR3 DNA reads TGTGCCAGCAGCCAAGCTAGGACTTCGAGCTCCTACAATGAGCAGTTCTTC. This sequence encodes CASSQARTSSSYNEQFF.

This clone turned up a few times. The chain uses TRBV7-6 and TRBJ2-1; 11 bases line up with TRBD1. This CDR3 spans 16 amino acids. Germline CDR1 is SGHVS and CDR2 is FNYEAQ. J gave up 7 bases and V 2 bases, and 7 bases lay outside the gene matches. The CDR3 DNA is TGTGCCAGCAGCTTAATCGAGGACAGGGGGCGGAATGAGCAGTTCTTC. Encoded protein: CASSLIEDRGRNEQFF.

The chain uses TRBV10-3 and TRBJ1-6; 11 bases map to TRBD1. Germline CDR1 is ENHRY and CDR2 is SYGVKD. The CDR3 consists of 16 residues. V was clipped by 10 bases and J by 7 bases; unmatched bases: 12. The CDR3 sequence: CATQGQGGTKNSPLHF. The CDR3, as DNA: TGTGCCACTCAGGGACAGGGGGGGACCAAAAATTCACCCCTCCACTTT.

V gene TRBV10-3 combines with J gene TRBJ1-2, with 9 bases lining up with TRBD1. Germline CDR1 is ENHRY and CDR2 is SYGVKD. The CDR3 has 15 amino acids. V trimming: 6 bases; J trimming: 2 bases; junction bases outside the gene matches: 7. This chain's CDR3 is CAIRYTGTGNYGYTF. CDR3 DNA sequence: TGTGCCATCAGATATACCGGGACAGGGAACTATGGCTACACCTTC.

V is TRBV5-4 and J is TRBJ2-3; 15 bases match TRBD2. From germline, CDR1 is SGHNT and CDR2 YYREEE (reference sequence). This CDR3 is 17 amino acids long. J lost 2 bases, V lost 3 bases, and 4 bases had no gene match. CDR3 in DNA: TGTGCCAGCAGCTCGGGACTAGCGGGGGGCCCCACAGATACGCAGTATTTT. It yields the protein CASSSGLAGGPTDTQYF.

This chain connects TRBV19 to TRBJ2-1, with unresolved D. Trimming pared 4 bases from V and 0 bases from J, leaving 10 bases between. The CDR3 is made up of 15 amino acids. Germline loops: CDR1 LNHDA, CDR2 SQIVND (reference sequence). DNA of the CDR3: TGTGCCAGTAGTAAGTACACCTCCTCCTACAATGAGCAGTTCTTC. As protein: CASSKYTSSYNEQFF.

The J gene is TRBJ1-2, the V gene TRBV11-2; no reliable D call. The CDR3 is 14 amino acids. Trimming removed 1 base at V and 2 bases at J, with 8 bases between. From germline, CDR1 is SGHAT and CDR2 FQNNGV. CDR3 residues: CASSLVSGNYGYTF. The DNA of the CDR3 is TGTGCCAGCAGCTTAGTTTCAGGAAACTATGGCTACACCTTC. The full variable domain, in which reference TRBV11-2 and TRBJ1-2 provide the parts outside the CDR3, is EAGVAQSPRYKIIEKRQSVAFWCNPISGHATLYWYQQILGQGPKLLIQFQNNGVVDDSQLPKDRFSAERLKGVDSTLKIQPAKLEDSAVYLCASSLVSGNYGYTFGSGTRLTVV.

A note on this clone: At one end the junction does not follow the germline gene, possibly because of a read error. Other DNA variants within this sample encode the same CDR3. In nucleotides, the CDR3 is TGTGCCAGCACCCCAAATAGGGGGAGCAATCAGCCCCAGCACTTT. Protein product: CASTPNRGSNQPQHF. The V gene is TRBV6-1, the J gene TRBJ1-5; D possibly corresponds to TRBD1 (6 bases). Germline values: CDR1 MNHNS, CDR2 SASEGT. The CDR3 has 15 residues.

The chain employs TRBV27 and TRBJ2-7; no definite D call. The CDR3 extends over 15 amino acids. Germline values: CDR1 MNHEY, CDR2 SMNVEV (reference sequence). The V gene lost 3 bases and the J gene lost 1 base, with 13 bases spanning the gap. The CDR3 sequence is CASSFLSSRSYEQYF. For the CDR3, the DNA is TGTGCCAGCAGTTTCCTTAGCTCCCGATCCTACGAGCAGTACTTC.